The rows below give T cell receptor beta chains drawn from one sample of a study of blood T cell repertoires in COVID-19. Sequenced by immunoSEQ multiplex PCR; TCRdb stores in-frame clones only, minus some. The table has 250,000 to 400,000 clones, around nine tenths seen once. The specimen sequenced was PBMCs or T cells enriched from blood (not recorded which). The source of these receptors is a man aged 55 to 69 who had recovered from COVID-19. Each CDR3 is given with its conserved first and last residue. Fields, in order: V gene, clone size, D gene, J gene, CDR3 protein, CDR3 DNA. D genes are given only for firm matches. Where a row states a size, it is once, few, many or the class of an expanded clone; other rows omit it.

TRBV24-1	once	TRBD1	TRBJ2-3	CATSIGGQGNTQYF	TGTGCCACCAGCATAGGGGGACAGGGAAATACGCAGTATTTT
TRBV7-2	-	-	TRBJ2-7	CASSFTGYEQYF	TGTGCCAGCAGCTTTACAGGGTACGAGCAGTACTTC
TRBV7-9	-	-	TRBJ1-2	CASSHPGVSGYTF	TGTGCCAGCAGCCACCCGGGGGTGTCTGGCTACACCTTC
TRBV9	-	-	TRBJ2-2	CASSRDFTGELFF	TGTGCCAGCAGCAGAGATTTCACCGGGGAGCTGTTTTTT
TRBV18	-	-	TRBJ1-5	CASSPAGMANSNQPQHF	TGTGCCAGCTCACCAGCAGGGATGGCTAACTCCAATCAGCCCCAGCATTTT
TRBV7-2	-	TRBD2	TRBJ2-7	CASSFGPAGGPGSYEQYF	TGTGCCAGCAGCTTCGGTCCGGCGGGAGGGCCTGGCTCCTACGAGCAGTACTTC
TRBV11-3	-	TRBD2	TRBJ2-1	CASSVAGVNEQFF	TGTGCCAGCAGCGTAGCGGGAGTCAATGAGCAGTTCTTC
TRBV28	-	-	TRBJ2-5	CASRPQGGERTQYF	TGTGCCAGCAGACCACAGGGTGGGGAGCGGACCCAGTACTTC
TRBV9	-	TRBD1	TRBJ2-7	CASSVGQGAGYEQYF	TGTGCCAGCAGCGTAGGACAGGGGGCTGGCTACGAGCAGTACTTC
TRBV18	-	TRBD2	TRBJ2-7	CASSPLEREGLNEQYF	TGTGCCAGCTCACCATTAGAGCGGGAGGGATTAAACGAGCAGTACTTC
TRBV7-2	-	TRBD2	TRBJ2-5	CASSLGSGRAGMAQYF	TGTGCCAGCAGCTTGGGGAGCGGGAGGGCCGGGATGGCCCAGTACTTC
TRBV7-9	-	-	TRBJ2-1	CASSPRGTAHGEQFF	TGTGCCAGCAGCCCTCGGGGGACCGCACATGGTGAGCAGTTCTTC
TRBV19	-	TRBD2	TRBJ2-1	CASNQGLASSYNEQFF	TGTGCCAGTAACCAAGGACTAGCCAGCTCCTACAATGAGCAGTTCTTC
TRBV28	-	TRBD1	TRBJ1-6	CASVQGASYNSPLHF	TGTGCCAGCGTCCAGGGGGCGTCCTATAATTCACCCCTCCACTTT
TRBV5-8	once	TRBD1	TRBJ1-6	CASSLEGTGPSPLHF	TGTGCCAGCAGCTTGGAGGGGACAGGCCCATCACCCCTCCACTTT
TRBV12-5	-	TRBD2	TRBJ2-3	CASGRGLPSTDTQYF	TGTGCTAGTGGCCGGGGACTACCTAGCACAGATACGCAGTATTTT
TRBV2	few	-	TRBJ2-7	CASRPGIIYEQYF	TGTGCCAGCAGGCCCGGGATAATCTACGAGCAGTACTTC
TRBV10-3	-	TRBD2	TRBJ2-1	CAISVGLAGVGNEQFF	TGTGCCATCAGTGTTGGGCTAGCGGGAGTAGGGAATGAGCAGTTCTTC
TRBV18	-	-	TRBJ1-2	CASSQQEYGYTF	TGTGCCAGCTCTCAACAGGAGTATGGCTACACCTTC
TRBV5-1	-	TRBD2	TRBJ2-1	CASSSGGGNEQFF	TGCGCCAGCAGCTCGGGAGGGGGAAATGAGCAGTTCTTC
TRBV3-1/TRBV3-2	-	-	TRBJ2-2	CASSLTPRATGELFF	TGTGCCAGCAGCCTTACCCCGCGGGCAACCGGGGAGCTGTTTTTT
TRBV24-1	-	TRBD2	TRBJ2-5	CATSDPSGAGETQYF	TGTGCCACCAGTGATCCTAGCGGGGCCGGGGAGACCCAGTACTTC
TRBV3-1/TRBV3-2	-	-	TRBJ2-2	CASSPRDLHTGELFF	TGTGCCAGCAGTCCCCGGGACTTACACACCGGGGAGCTGTTTTTT
TRBV10-2	-	-	TRBJ1-2	CASRGRSNYGYTF	TGCGCCAGCAGGGGCAGATCTAACTATGGCTACACCTTC
TRBV2	-	-	TRBJ1-1	CASTITPNTEAFF	TGTGCCAGCACCATTACACCGAACACTGAAGCTTTCTTT
TRBV3-1/TRBV3-2	few	-	TRBJ1-1	CASSQGAHTEAFF	TGTGCCAGCAGCCAGGGGGCGCACACTGAAGCTTTCTTT
TRBV9	-	-	TRBJ1-6	CASSTSEGPVQSPLHF	TGTGCCAGCAGCACTAGCGAGGGGCCCGTCCAGTCACCCCTCCACTTT
TRBV2	-	-	TRBJ1-1	CASSAGVNTEAFF	TGTGCCAGCAGCGCAGGGGTGAACACTGAAGCTTTCTTT
TRBV6-4	-	TRBD2	TRBJ2-1	CASRGTSWNEQFF	TGTGCCAGCAGGGGGACTAGCTGGAATGAGCAGTTCTTC
TRBV5-4	-	TRBD2	TRBJ2-3	CASSTPGTSGTNFAGTQYF	TGTGCCAGCAGCACACCCGGGACTAGCGGGACAAATTTCGCGGGTACGCAGTATTTT
TRBV18	-	-	TRBJ1-1	CASSPGREGAFF	TGTGCCAGCTCACCTGGGAGGGAGGGAGCTTTCTTT
TRBV19	-	TRBD2	TRBJ2-7	CASSTPGLAGLAYEQYF	TGTGCCAGTAGTACCCCCGGACTAGCGGGACTTGCCTACGAGCAGTACTTC
TRBV20-1	-	-	TRBJ1-2	CSASLSYNYGYTF	TGCAGTGCTAGTCTCTCCTACAACTATGGCTACACCTTC
TRBV5-5	-	-	TRBJ2-7	CASSLVPRREQYF	TGTGCCAGCAGCTTGGTCCCCCGCAGGGAGCAGTACTTC
TRBV19	-	-	TRBJ1-2	CASREGHGYTF	TGTGCCAGTAGGGAGGGCCATGGCTACACCTTC
TRBV7-2	-	TRBD2	TRBJ2-1	CASSSGLAGEQFF	TGTGCCAGCAGCTCCGGACTAGCGGGTGAGCAGTTCTTC
TRBV5-1	-	-	TRBJ2-5	CASSPPYTLQETQYF	TGCGCCAGCAGCCCTCCTTACACGCTCCAAGAGACCCAGTACTTC
TRBV7-2	-	-	TRBJ1-6	CASSGGLSSYNSPLHF	TGTGCCAGCAGCGGAGGGCTGAGCTCCTATAATTCACCCCTCCACTTT
TRBV7-2	-	TRBD2	TRBJ2-5	CASSIRTSGRAGTQYF	TGTGCCAGCAGCATAAGGACTAGCGGGAGAGCGGGGACCCAGTACTTC
TRBV5-1	-	TRBD1	TRBJ2-2	CASSQDREGGELFF	TGCGCCAGCAGCCAAGACAGGGAAGGCGGGGAGCTGTTTTTT
TRBV21-1	once	-	TRBJ1-3	CASSKKKGDSNGNTIYF	TGTGCCAGCAGCAAAAAAAAAGGGGACAGTAATGGAAACACCATATATTTT
TRBV7-9	-	-	TRBJ1-4	CASSLGPTGEKLFF	TGTGCCAGCAGCTTAGGCCCGACGGGGGAAAAACTGTTTTTT
TRBV10-1	-	TRBD1	TRBJ1-1	CASSVGQGRLNTEAFF	TGCGCCAGCAGTGTCGGACAGGGCAGATTGAACACTGAAGCTTTCTTT
TRBV21-1	-	-	TRBJ1-1	CASSPRDRADTEAFF	TGTGCCAGCAGCCCACGGGACAGGGCCGATACTGAAGCTTTCTTT
TRBV27	-	-	TRBJ2-7	CASSSIESEQYF	TGTGCCAGCAGTTCCATCGAGTCTGAGCAGTACTTC
TRBV30	-	-	TRBJ1-5	CAWSGPPGQPQHF	TGTGCCTGGAGTGGGCCCCCAGGTCAGCCCCAGCATTTT
TRBV14	once	-	TRBJ2-3	CASSQEKAGRSTDTQYF	TGTGCCAGCAGCCAAGAAAAGGCGGGACGAAGCACAGATACGCAGTATTTT
TRBV9	-	-	TRBJ2-7	CASSVAGTYEQYF	TGTGCCAGCAGCGTAGCCGGGACCTACGAGCAGTACTTC
TRBV5-1	once	-	TRBJ1-3	CASSLDADSGNTIYF	TGCGCCAGCAGCTTGGATGCGGACTCTGGAAACACCATATATTTT
TRBV19	-	-	TRBJ2-1	CASSIARNEQFF	TGTGCCAGTAGTATAGCGCGAAATGAGCAGTTCTTC
TRBV11-3	few	TRBD1	TRBJ2-3	CASSFGTGSDTQYF	TGTGCCAGCAGCTTCGGGACAGGGTCAGATACGCAGTATTTT
TRBV18	-	-	TRBJ1-3	CASSPPPTGSGNTIYF	TGTGCCAGCTCACCACCTCCAACGGGATCTGGAAACACCATATATTTT
TRBV7-3	-	TRBD1	TRBJ2-3	CASSGTGNTDTQYF	TGTGCCAGCAGCGGGACAGGGAACACAGATACGCAGTATTTT
TRBV19	once	-	TRBJ2-1	CASSSQSRRGPYNEQFF	TGTGCCAGTAGTTCCCAGTCTCGGAGAGGCCCCTACAATGAGCAGTTCTTC
TRBV5-1	-	TRBD1	TRBJ1-1	CASSLDRGTEAFF	TGCGCCAGCAGCTTGGACAGGGGTACTGAAGCTTTCTTT
TRBV5-8	-	-	TRBJ2-5	CASSLGYGGGETQYF	TGTGCCAGCAGCTTGGGTTACGGGGGAGGCGAGACCCAGTACTTC
TRBV5-4	-	-	TRBJ2-7	CASSPTGSYEQYF	TGTGCCAGCAGCCCCACGGGAAGCTACGAGCAGTACTTC
TRBV5-5	-	-	TRBJ1-5	CASSLGLVSNQPQHF	TGTGCCAGCAGCCTCGGACTGGTGAGCAATCAGCCCCAGCATTTT